This T cell receptor beta chain was found in a study of blood T cell repertoires in COVID-19. In germline, CDR1 is LNHNV, CDR2 YYDKDF (reference sequence). Trimming pared 5 bases from V and 2 bases from J, leaving 12 bases between. The CDR3 is 15 amino acids. Some clones are missing from TCRdb's copy, which holds only in-frame ones; the method was immunoSEQ multiplex PCR. The sample lists 98,000 or so clones, 86% occurring once. The chain is built from TRBV15 and TRBJ1-4; D remains unclear. The source is a woman in her sixties or seventies in a cohort sampled during active or convalescent COVID-19. Sequenced: peripheral blood. The CDR3 loop reads CATSDGATTNEKLFF. The CDR3 DNA follows: TGTGCCACCAGCGACGGAGCTACTACTAATGAAAAACTGTTTTTT.